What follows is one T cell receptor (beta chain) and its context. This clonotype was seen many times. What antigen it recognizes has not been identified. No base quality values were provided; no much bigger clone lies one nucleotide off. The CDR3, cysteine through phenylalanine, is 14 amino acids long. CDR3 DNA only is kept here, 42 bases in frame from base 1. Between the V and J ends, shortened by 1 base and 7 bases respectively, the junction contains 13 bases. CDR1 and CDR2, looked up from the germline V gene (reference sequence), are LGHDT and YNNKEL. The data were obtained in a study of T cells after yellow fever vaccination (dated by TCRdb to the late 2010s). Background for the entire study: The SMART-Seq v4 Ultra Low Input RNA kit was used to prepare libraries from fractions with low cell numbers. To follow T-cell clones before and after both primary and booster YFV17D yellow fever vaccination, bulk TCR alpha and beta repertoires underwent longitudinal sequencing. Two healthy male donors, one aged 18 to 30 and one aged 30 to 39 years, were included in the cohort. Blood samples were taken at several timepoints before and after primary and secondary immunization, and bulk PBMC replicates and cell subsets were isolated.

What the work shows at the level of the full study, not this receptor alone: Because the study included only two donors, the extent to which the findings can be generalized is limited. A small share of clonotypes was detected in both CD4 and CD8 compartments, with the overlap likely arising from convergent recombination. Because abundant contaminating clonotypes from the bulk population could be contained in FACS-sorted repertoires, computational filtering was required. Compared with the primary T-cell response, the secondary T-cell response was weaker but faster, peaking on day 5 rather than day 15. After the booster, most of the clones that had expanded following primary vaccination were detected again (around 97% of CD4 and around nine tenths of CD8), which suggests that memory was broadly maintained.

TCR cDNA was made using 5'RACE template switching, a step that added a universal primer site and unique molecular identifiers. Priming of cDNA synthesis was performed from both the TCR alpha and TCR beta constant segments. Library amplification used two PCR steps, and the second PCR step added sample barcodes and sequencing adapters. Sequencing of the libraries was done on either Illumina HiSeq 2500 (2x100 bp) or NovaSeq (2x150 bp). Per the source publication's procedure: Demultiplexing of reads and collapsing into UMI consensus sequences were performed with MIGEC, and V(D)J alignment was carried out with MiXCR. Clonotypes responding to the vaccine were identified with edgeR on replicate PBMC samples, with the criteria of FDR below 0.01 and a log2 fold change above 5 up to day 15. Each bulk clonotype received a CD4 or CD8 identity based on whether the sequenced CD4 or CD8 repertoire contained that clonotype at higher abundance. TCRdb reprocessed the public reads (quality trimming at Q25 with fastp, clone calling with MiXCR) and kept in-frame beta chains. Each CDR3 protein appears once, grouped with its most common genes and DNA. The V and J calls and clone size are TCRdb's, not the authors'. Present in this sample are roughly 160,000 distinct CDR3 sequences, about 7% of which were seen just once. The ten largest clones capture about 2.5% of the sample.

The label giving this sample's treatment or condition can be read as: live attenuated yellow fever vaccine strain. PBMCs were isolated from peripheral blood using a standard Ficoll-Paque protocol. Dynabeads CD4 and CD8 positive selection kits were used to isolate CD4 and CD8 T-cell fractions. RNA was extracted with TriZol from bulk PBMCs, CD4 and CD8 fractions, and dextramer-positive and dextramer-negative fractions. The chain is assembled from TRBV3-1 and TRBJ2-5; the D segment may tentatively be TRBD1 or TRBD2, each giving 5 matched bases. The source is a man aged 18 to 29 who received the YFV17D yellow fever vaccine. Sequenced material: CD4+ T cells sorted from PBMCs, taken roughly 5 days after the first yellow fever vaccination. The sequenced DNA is TGTGCCAGCAGCCAAGTCCAGTTGGGGGTGACCCAGTACTTC. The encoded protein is CASSQVQLGVTQYF.